This TCR beta chain was obtained from a study of T cell responses to AZD1222 COVID-19 vaccine. The table came from immunoSEQ multiplex PCR; TCRdb's copy has only in-frame clones and leaves some out. This sample has some 140,000 clones, with around 90% found just once. Germline V gene lookup returns CDR1 SQVTM and CDR2 ANQGSEA. This CDR3 is built from 13 residues. The V end was cut by 5 bases, the J end by 10 bases, with 17 bases between. This clone was seen a single time. The antigen remains undetermined. Study results and limitations: Regions 160-218 and 743-854 held dominance among vaccine-associated CD4 TCRs, which spanned spike. Following two doses of AZD1222, Spike-specific TCR breadth and depth rose. Clonal diversity was possibly underestimated; the donors were predominantly white British and more often female. No repertoire was sampled before or during the peak T cell response, only after it.

The input for sequencing was peripheral blood, taken on day 0 of AZD1222 vaccination. The V and J genes are TRBV29-1 and TRBJ1-4; D not certain. The clonotype was recovered from an adult in good health. The DNA for the CDR3 is TGCAGCGTTCTTAAAGAGGCGTCAGGAAAACTGTTTTTT. Residues: CSVLKEASGKLFF. Drawing the rest from reference TRBV29-1 and TRBJ1-4, the complete variable domain is SAVISQKPSRDICQRGTSLTIQCQVDSQVTMMFWYRQQPGQSLTLIATANQGSEATYESGFVIDKFPISRPNLTFSTLTVSNMSPEDSSIYLCSVLKEASGKLFFGSGTQLSVL.